Listed here are 6 T cell receptor beta chains from one sample, sequenced in a study of a mutant IDH1 vaccine in newly diagnosed glioma. Sample time point: week 11, during vaccination. What each vaccine dose contained was 300 ug of mutant IDH1 20-mer peptide, accompanied by topical imiquimod. These receptors are not linked to any known antigen. Profiling relied on immunoSEQ multiplex PCR, and the TCRdb table lists in-frame clones only, not all of them. The table lists about 24,000 clones, around 79% of them singletons, with 8% in the top ten. The specimen comprised PBMCs, sampled from a glioma patient whose treatment included an IDH1 peptide vaccine. Every receptor here comes from a man aged 40-49 years with glioma.

This clone was seen just once. The gene calls are TRBV5-1 and TRBJ1-2; TRBD1 is a possible D gene (6 bases). CDR3 length: 12 amino acids. CDR1 and CDR2 from the germline V gene are SGHRS and YFSETQ. V was clipped by 4 bases and J by 6 bases, with 10 bases between them. The CDR3 spells CASSSYRDGYTF. In nucleotides, the CDR3 is TGCGCCAGCAGCAGCTACAGGGATGGCTACACCTTC.

The rearrangement uses TRBV27 and TRBJ2-7; 11 bases map to TRBD2. CDR3 size: 13 residues. Germline V gene sequence: CDR1 MNHEY, CDR2 SMNVEV (reference sequence). V gave up 3 bases and J gave up 7 bases; unmatched junction bases: 2. The CDR3 DNA reads as TGTGCCAGCAGTTTCCTAGCGGGAGGTGAGCAGTACGTC. Translating gives CASSFLAGGEQYV.

The chain recombines TRBV6-6 with TRBJ2-5; D is undetermined. Per the germline V gene, CDR1 is MNHNY and CDR2 is SVGAGI (reference sequence). There are 16 residues in the CDR3. Trimming left V 0 bases short and J 4 bases short, with 15 bases between. The CDR3 DNA is TGTGCCAGCAGTTACTCCAGGTACGGTTTTGCAGAGACCCAGTACTTC. As protein: CASSYSRYGFAETQYF.

This chain links TRBV5-6 with TRBJ2-2; 9 bases line up with TRBD2. Germline V CDR1 and CDR2: SGHDT, YYEEEE. With V trimmed by 0 bases and J by 6 bases, 9 bases remained unmatched. The CDR3 length is 17 residues. The chain's CDR3 is CASSLALAGWGAGELFF. CDR3 nucleotide sequence: TGTGCCAGCAGCTTGGCCCTAGCGGGATGGGGGGCCGGGGAGCTGTTTTTT.

In this sample, this clone turned up once. Different DNA sequences within this sample yield the same CDR3. In nucleotides, the CDR3 is TGTGCCAGCAGTAACACCGGGGAGCTGTTTTTT. This encodes CASSNTGELFF. V is TRBV2 and J is TRBJ2-2; D gene uncertain. The germline V gene has CDR1 SNHLY and CDR2 FYNNEI. The CDR3 consists of 11 residues. V dropped 5 bases and J dropped 2 bases, with 0 bases sitting between them.

This sequence joins TRBV27 and TRBJ2-1, with D possibly TRBD2 on 6 matching bases. The CDR3 sequence is 14 residues long. CDR1 and CDR2 from the germline V gene are MNHEY and SMNVEV (reference sequence). V lost 6 bases to trimming and J lost 2 bases, with 11 bases between them. For the CDR3, the DNA is TGTGCCAGCAGAAGGGACTTCGCCTACAATGAGCAGTTCTTC. Translated: CASRRDFAYNEQFF.